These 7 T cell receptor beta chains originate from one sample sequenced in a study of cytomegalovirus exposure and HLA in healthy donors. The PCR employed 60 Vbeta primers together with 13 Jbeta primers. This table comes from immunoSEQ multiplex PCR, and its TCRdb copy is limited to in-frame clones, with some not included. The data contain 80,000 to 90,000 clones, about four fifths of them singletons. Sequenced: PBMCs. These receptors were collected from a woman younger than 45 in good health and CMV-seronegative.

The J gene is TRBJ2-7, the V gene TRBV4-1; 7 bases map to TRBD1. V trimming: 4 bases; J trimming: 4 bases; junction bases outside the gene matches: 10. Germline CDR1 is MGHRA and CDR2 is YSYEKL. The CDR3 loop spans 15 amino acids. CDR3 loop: CASSPKDREAYEQYF. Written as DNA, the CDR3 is TGCGCCAGCAGCCCGAAAGACAGGGAAGCGTACGAGCAGTACTTC.

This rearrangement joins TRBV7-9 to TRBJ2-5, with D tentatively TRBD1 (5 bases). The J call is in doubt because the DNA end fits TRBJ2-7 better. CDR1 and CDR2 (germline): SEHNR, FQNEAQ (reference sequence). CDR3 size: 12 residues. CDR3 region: CASSLDTYEQYF. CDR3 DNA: TGTGCCAGCAGCTTGGACACCTACGAGCAGTACTTC.

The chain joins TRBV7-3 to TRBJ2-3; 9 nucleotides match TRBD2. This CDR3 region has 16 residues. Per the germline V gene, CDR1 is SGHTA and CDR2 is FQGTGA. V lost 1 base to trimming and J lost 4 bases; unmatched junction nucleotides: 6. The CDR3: CASSLRSAGGADTQYF. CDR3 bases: TGTGCCAGCAGCTTAAGGTCGGCGGGAGGGGCAGATACGCAGTATTTT.

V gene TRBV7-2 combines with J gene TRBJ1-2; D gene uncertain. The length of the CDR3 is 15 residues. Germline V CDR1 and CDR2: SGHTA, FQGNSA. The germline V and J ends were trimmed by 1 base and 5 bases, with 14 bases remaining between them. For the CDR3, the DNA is TGTGCCAGCAGCTTAGAAGAGTGGGCCTATTATGGCTACACCTTC. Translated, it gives CASSLEEWAYYGYTF.

The CDR3 DNA follows: TGCGCCAGCAGCTCGTGGACAGGGGGAAGCCCTGGGGAGTACGAGCAGTACTTC. This encodes CASSSWTGGSPGEYEQYF. This chain connects TRBV5-1 to TRBJ2-7, with TRBD1 matching 10 bases. Per the germline V gene, CDR1 is SGHRS and CDR2 is YFSETQ. This CDR3 has 18 residues. J was trimmed by 4 bases and V by 3 bases; bases with no gene match: 16.

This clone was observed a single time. The CDR3 is CASSVGGRAVVGGELFF. The CDR3 nucleotides read TGTGCCAGCAGCGTAGGAGGTAGAGCGGTTGTGGGCGGGGAGCTGTTTTTT. The chain employs TRBV9 and TRBJ2-2; tentatively, D is TRBD2 (5 bases). Trimming took 0 bases from V and 7 from J, leaving 19 bases between them. CDR1 SGDLS and CDR2 YYNGEE come from the germline V gene. This CDR3 region has 17 residues. Full variable domain (missing parts from reference TRBV9 and TRBJ2-2): DSGVTQTPKHLITATGQRVTLRCSPRSGDLSVYWYQQSLDQGLQFLIQYYNGEERAKGNILERFSAQQFPDLHSELNLSSLELGDSALYFCASSVGGRAVVGGELFFGEGSRLTVL.

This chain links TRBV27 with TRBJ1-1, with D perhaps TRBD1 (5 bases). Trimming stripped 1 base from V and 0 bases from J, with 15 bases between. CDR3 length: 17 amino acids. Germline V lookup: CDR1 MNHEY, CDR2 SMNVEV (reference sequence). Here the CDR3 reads CASSLLFGGAMNTEAFF. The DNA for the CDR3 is TGTGCCAGCAGTTTATTATTCGGGGGAGCAATGAACACTGAAGCTTTCTTT.